The next 20 T cell receptor beta chains were all read from a single sample in a study of T cells after posttransplantation cyclophosphamide. Clones were sequenced by immunoSEQ multiplex PCR, and TCRdb holds only the in-frame ones, with some missing. The sample comprises 30,000 to 40,000 clones, about 87% of which are singletons, and just under 15% rests with the top ten. Sequencing was done on a sample of PBMCs. All receptors derive from a woman in her thirties or forties with a blood cancer, CMV-positive, and with a related stem cell donor.

The chain carries TRBV7-8 and TRBJ2-2, with 10 bases aligning to TRBD1. Germline V gene data show CDR1 as SGHVS and CDR2 as FQNEAQ. V trimming: 3 bases; J trimming: 7 bases; junction bases outside the gene matches: 11. The length of the CDR3 is 17 residues. The CDR3 reads CASSFTPWTGGIGELFF. The CDR3 DNA reads TGTGCCAGCAGCTTTACTCCCTGGACAGGGGGGATCGGGGAGCTGTTTTTT.

The rearrangement joins TRBV15 to TRBJ2-7; 8 nucleotides match TRBD2. There are 16 residues in the CDR3. CDR1 and CDR2 (germline): LNHNV, YYDKDF (reference sequence). Trimming cost V 3 bases and J 3 bases; bases outside gene matches: 10. As DNA, the CDR3 is TGTGCCACCAGCAGGGGGGGAGCGGGGGCATTCTACGAGCAGTACTTC. This sequence encodes CATSRGGAGAFYEQYF. The full variable domain, with the rest looked up from reference TRBV15 and TRBJ2-7, is DAMVIQNPRYQVTQFGKPVTLSCSQTLNHNVMYWYQQKSSQAPKLLFHYYDKDFNNEADTPDNFQSRRPNTSFCFLDIRSPGLGDTAMYLCATSRGGAGAFYEQYFGPGTRLTVT.

The chain has TRBV19 and TRBJ2-1, with 7 nucleotides matching TRBD2. Trimming removed 4 bases from V and 3 bases from J; junction bases left unmatched: 3. CDR3 length equals 14 residues. Germline V gene sequence: CDR1 LNHDA, CDR2 SQIVND (reference sequence). CDR3 sequence reads: CASSKQRGYNEQFF. The CDR3 DNA reads TGTGCCAGTAGTAAGCAGCGGGGCTACAATGAGCAGTTCTTC.

The chain couples TRBV18 to TRBJ2-7, with D tentatively TRBD2 (6 bases). Germline V gene lookup returns CDR1 KGHSH and CDR2 LQKENI. V shed 3 bases and J shed 1 base, with 19 bases lying between them. The CDR3 length is 17 residues. The CDR3 region is CASSPISGDAKSYEQYF. The CDR3 DNA reads TGTGCCAGCTCACCTATTTCGGGGGATGCCAAATCCTACGAGCAGTACTTC.

The gene calls are TRBV4-1 and TRBJ1-5; 12 bases line up with TRBD1. In germline, CDR1 is MGHRA, CDR2 YSYEKL. The junction had 3 bases not matched to a gene; V was cut back by 3 bases and J by 6 bases. The CDR3 totals 15 residues. The CDR3 sequence is CASSQGDRGPQPQHF. Written as DNA, the CDR3 is TGCGCCAGCAGCCAGGGGGACAGGGGGCCTCAGCCCCAGCATTTT.

The chain links TRBV6-4 to TRBJ1-1; possibly TRBD1 for D (5 bases). The CDR3 has 12 amino acids. Germline V gives CDR1 MRHNA, CDR2 SNTAGT. V lost 4 bases, J lost 4 bases, and 7 bases lay in between. The CDR3 sequence is CASSVRVTEAFF. CDR3 DNA: TGTGCCAGCAGTGTCAGGGTCACTGAAGCTTTCTTT.

This clone has a single count. V gene TRBV9 combines with J gene TRBJ2-7, with 15 nucleotides matching TRBD2. Germline V gene lookup returns CDR1 SGDLS and CDR2 YYNGEE. Trimming removed 3 bases from V and 4 bases from J; junction bases left unmatched: 8. The CDR3 covers 17 residues. CDR3 bases: TGTGCCAGCAGCGCCGGGACTAGCGGGGGGCTACCTTACGAGCAGTACTTC. Translating gives CASSAGTSGGLPYEQYF. The full variable domain, its missing parts supplied by reference TRBV9 and TRBJ2-7, is DSGVTQTPKHLITATGQRVTLRCSPRSGDLSVYWYQQSLDQGLQFLIQYYNGEERAKGNILERFSAQQFPDLHSELNLSSLELGDSALYFCASSAGTSGGLPYEQYFGPGTRLTVT.

This chain links TRBV5-6 with TRBJ2-3; D is unclear. CDR3 length equals 13 residues. The germline V and J ends were trimmed by 1 base and 7 bases, with 10 bases remaining between them. Germline V gives CDR1 SGHDT, CDR2 YYEEEE. The CDR3 loop is CASSLSSQYTQYF. CDR3 DNA: TGTGCCAGCAGCTTGTCATCACAGTATACGCAGTATTTT.

The chain has TRBV2 and TRBJ1-1; D possibly corresponds to TRBD1 (6 bases). Trimming stripped 4 bases from V and 8 bases from J, with 8 bases between. The CDR3 spans 11 residues. Germline CDR1 and CDR2: SNHLY and FYNNEI. The CDR3 is CASSGDREAFF. The CDR3 nucleotides read TGTGCCAGCAGTGGAGACAGGGAAGCTTTCTTT.

V gene TRBV6-5 combines with J gene TRBJ2-3, with 9 bases identical to TRBD2. Germline loops: CDR1 MNHEY, CDR2 SVGAGI. Trimming removed 2 bases from V and 1 base from J; junction bases left unmatched: 1. This CDR3 contains 15 residues. This CDR3 reads CASSYQREGTDTQYF. In DNA form, the CDR3 reads TGTGCCAGCAGTTACCAGCGGGAGGGCACAGATACGCAGTATTTT.

This clone has more than one count but fewer than ten. V usage is TRBV7-9 and J usage is TRBJ1-4; unclear D gene. Per the germline V gene, CDR1 is SEHNR and CDR2 is FQNEAQ (reference sequence). The CDR3 has 14 amino acids. The V gene lost 5 bases and the J gene lost 7 bases, with 14 bases spanning the gap. DNA of the CDR3: TGTGCCAGCAGCCCCGAGTGGCGGCGTGAAAAACTGTTTTTT. Amino acid sequence: CASSPEWRREKLFF.

There are a few counts of this clone. The chain has TRBV6-5 and TRBJ1-4, with 8 bases that match TRBD1. V was clipped by 4 bases and J by 8 bases; unmatched bases: 0. CDR1 is MNHEY, CDR2 SVGAGI, per germline. The CDR3 runs 12 residues. The CDR3 DNA is TGTGCCAGCAGTTGGGACAGGGAAAAACTGTTTTTT. It yields the protein CASSWDREKLFF.

The chain carries TRBV5-1 and TRBJ1-4, with 9 bases matching TRBD1. The CDR3 runs 16 residues. The V and J ends lost 0 bases and 7 bases, in that order; junction bases with no gene match: 7. Germline V gene sequence: CDR1 SGHRS, CDR2 YFSETQ. CDR3 sequence reads: CASSLDVGQGTEKLFF. The CDR3 region has the DNA TGCGCCAGCAGCTTGGATGTTGGACAGGGGACTGAAAAACTGTTTTTT.

The rearrangement links TRBV6-5 to TRBJ1-1; 9 bases agree with TRBD1. The V and J ends lost 7 bases and 5 bases, in that order; junction bases with no gene match: 11. There are 15 residues in the CDR3. The V gene's germline CDR1 is MNHEY and CDR2 SVGAGI. For the CDR3, the DNA is TGTGCCAGCAAGGACAGGGGCCGCGGGGATACTGAAGCTTTCTTT. Translated, it gives CASKDRGRGDTEAFF.

With respect to this clone: One end of the junction does not line up with germline, which may come from a read error. This CDR3 is also generated by other DNA sequences in the sample. The chain carries TRBV13 and TRBJ2-1, with D perhaps matching TRBD2 (5 bases). Germline lookup yields CDR1 PRHDT and CDR2 FYEKMQ (reference sequence). The CDR3 has 15 residues. CDR3 sequence: CASSLAGNPYNEQFF. CDR3 DNA sequence: TGTGCCAGCAGCTTAGCGGGGAACCCCTATAATGAGCAGTTCTTC. Full variable domain (outside the CDR3, taken from reference TRBV13 and TRBJ2-1): AAGVIQSPRHLIKEKRETATLKCYPIPRHDTVYWYQQGPGQDPQFLISFYEKMQSDKGSIPDRFSAQQFSDYHSELNMSSLELGDSALYFCASSLAGNPYNEQFFGPGTRLTVL.

V and J are TRBV7-8 and TRBJ2-7; the D gene is possibly TRBD1 (5 bases). V dropped 6 bases and J dropped 2 bases, with 17 bases sitting between them. Germline V gives CDR1 SGHVS, CDR2 FQNEAQ. The CDR3 is 15 amino acids. Written as DNA, the CDR3 is TGTGCCAGCAGGTTCGACAGAACGCCTACCTACGAGCAGTACTTC. Translation: CASRFDRTPTYEQYF.

The chain combines TRBV19 with TRBJ2-1, with D maybe TRBD1 (5 bases). Trimming left V 7 bases short and J 9 bases short, with 19 bases between. The CDR3 length is 14 residues. Germline values: CDR1 LNHDA, CDR2 SQIVND (reference sequence). CDR3 amino acids: CASTLSFEGVEQFF. The CDR3 nucleotides are TGTGCCAGTACCCTCTCCTTCGAAGGGGTTGAGCAGTTCTTC.

This chain uses TRBV28 with TRBJ1-2; tentative D call: TRBD1 (6 bases). Trimming removed 6 bases from V and 2 bases from J, with 16 bases in between. The length of the CDR3 is 15 residues. Germline CDR1 reads MDHEN; CDR2 reads SYDVKM. The CDR3 loop reads CASSRSTGINYGYTF. The DNA for the CDR3 is TGTGCCAGCAGCCGGTCCACAGGGATCAACTATGGCTACACCTTC.

This chain joins TRBV2 and TRBJ2-7, with D tentatively TRBD2 (7 bases). Trimming took off 7 bases at V and 2 bases at J, with 18 bases between the two ends. The CDR3 is 15 amino acids. The germline V gene encodes CDR1 SNHLY and CDR2 FYNNEI. Here the CDR3 DNA reads TGTGCCAGCATCGAGGGTGAGGGGGGGCCCTACGAGCAGTACTTC. It yields the protein CASIEGEGGPYEQYF. The full variable domain, rest sourced from reference TRBV2 and TRBJ2-7, is EPEVTQTPSHQVTQMGQEVILRCVPISNHLYFYWYRQILGQKVEFLVSFYNNEISEKSEIFDDQFSVERPDGSNFTLKIRSTKLEDSAMYFCASIEGEGGPYEQYFGPGTRLTVT.

A few counts support this clone. In DNA, the CDR3 is TGTGCCAGCAGCCGAGAGGTGTGGCGGGACTCTGGAAACACCATATATTTT. Its translation: CASSREVWRDSGNTIYF. V gene TRBV7-9 combines with J gene TRBJ1-3; D gene uncertain. Trimming took 5 bases from V and 0 from J, leaving 17 bases between them. CDR1 SEHNR and CDR2 FQNEAQ come from the germline V gene (reference sequence). The CDR3 spans 17 residues. The full variable domain, in which reference TRBV7-9 and TRBJ1-3 provide the parts outside the CDR3, is DTGVSQNPRHKITKRGQNVTFRCDPISEHNRLYWYRQTLGQGPEFLTYFQNEAQLEKSRLLSDRFSAERPKGSFSTLEIQRTEQGDSAMYLCASSREVWRDSGNTIYFGEGSWLTVV.